This TCR beta chain was retrieved from a study of cytomegalovirus exposure and HLA in healthy donors. Overall study findings and caveats: Presence/absence analyses supposed approximately even sequencing depth among donors.

As to this clone: Its antigen remains unknown.

V dropped 2 bases and J dropped 0; count of bases not matched to a gene: 3. In germline, CDR1 is KGHSH, CDR2 LQKENI. This CDR3 spans 15 amino acids. The PCR employed 60 Vbeta primers together with 13 Jbeta primers. Sequencing was performed with immunoSEQ multiplex PCR; in TCRdb, only in-frame clones are kept and a portion is missing. The sample holds roughly 90,000 clones, about three quarters seen once. Material: PBMCs. The rearrangement joins TRBV18 to TRBJ2-7; 8 nucleotides agree with TRBD1. The clonotype was recovered from a middle-aged woman in good health and CMV-seropositive. The CDR3 sequence is CASSPRGQVSYEQYF. The CDR3 coding sequence is TGTGCCAGCTCACCAAGGGGACAGGTCTCCTACGAGCAGTACTTC. Complete variable domain (other parts from reference TRBV18 and TRBJ2-7): NAGVMQNPRHLVRRRGQEARLRCSPMKGHSHVYWYRQLPEEGLKFMVYLQKENIIDESGMPKERFSAEFPKEGPSILRIQQVVRGDSAAYFCASSPRGQVSYEQYFGPGTRLTVT.